Listed below are T cell receptor beta chains from one sample, sequenced in a study of beta chain features in type 1 diabetes. Some clones are missing from TCRdb's copy, which holds only in-frame ones; the method was immunoSEQ multiplex PCR. The sample carries about 620,000 clones, roughly 15% recorded once. The sequencing input was naive CD4+ T cells from blood. The receptors shown here come from a man younger than 30 in good health. Both conserved end residues are part of each CDR3. The D gene is left open where the match is weak. Size is omitted from some rows. Given values are once, few, many or a class for expanded clones.

abundance	len	v_gene	j_gene	d_gene	CDR3aa	CDR3nt
few	14	TRBV5-4	TRBJ2-4	.	CASSFADRKNIQYF	TGTGCCAGCAGCTTTGCCGACAGAAAAAACATTCAGTACTTC
few	11	TRBV5-1	TRBJ2-5	.	CASSVQETQYF	TGCGCCAGCAGCGTCCAAGAGACCCAGTACTTC
.	12	TRBV9	TRBJ1-2	.	CASSVGRVGYTF	TGTGCCAGCAGCGTGGGCAGGGTTGGCTACACCTTC
few	14	TRBV9	TRBJ2-3	.	CASSVDSFKYTQYF	TGTGCCAGCAGCGTAGACAGCTTTAAGTATACGCAGTATTTT
few	15	TRBV7-3	TRBJ2-2	TRBD2	CASSITGGYTGELFF	TGTGCCAGCAGCATCACGGGAGGTTACACCGGGGAGCTGTTTTTT
.	14	TRBV4-3	TRBJ1-3	.	CASSRLRSGNTIYF	TGCGCCAGCAGCAGGCTCAGGTCTGGAAACACCATATATTTT
few	16	TRBV11-2	TRBJ2-2	.	CASSLGDKVGTGELFF	TGTGCCAGCAGCTTAGGGGACAAGGTTGGGACCGGGGAGCTGTTTTTT
.	14	TRBV30	TRBJ1-6	.	CAWNREIDNSPLHF	TGTGCCTGGAATAGGGAAATCGATAATTCACCCCTCCACTTT
.	12	TRBV29-1	TRBJ1-2	.	CSVERGNYGYTF	TGCAGCGTTGAGCGGGGAAACTATGGCTACACCTTC
few	15	TRBV10-3	TRBJ2-1	TRBD2	CAISPGLARYAEQFF	TGTGCCATCAGTCCGGGACTAGCGAGATATGCTGAGCAGTTCTTC
.	15	TRBV18	TRBJ1-1	.	CASSPAFWADTEAFF	TGTGCCAGCTCACCAGCCTTCTGGGCAGACACTGAAGCTTTCTTT
.	12	TRBV10-3	TRBJ1-2	.	CAISLTGMSYTF	TGTGCCATCAGCTTGACGGGCATGAGCTACACCTTC
.	14	TRBV7-3	TRBJ1-1	.	CASSQGAGSTEAFF	TGTGCCAGCAGCCAGGGAGCAGGGAGTACTGAAGCTTTCTTT
many	15	TRBV14	TRBJ1-4	.	CASSQGGVTNEKLFF	TGTGCCAGCAGCCAAGGAGGCGTAACTAATGAAAAACTGTTTTTT
few	14	TRBV28	TRBJ1-1	TRBD1	CASRRDSGNTEAFF	TGTGCCAGCAGGCGGGACAGTGGGAACACTGAAGCTTTCTTT
few	15	TRBV5-1	TRBJ1-4	.	CASSTGEATNEKLFF	TGCGCCAGCAGCACCGGCGAGGCAACTAATGAAAAACTGTTTTTT
few	15	TRBV9	TRBJ2-7	.	CASSVGPERAGEQYF	TGTGCCAGCAGCGTAGGGCCGGAGAGGGCGGGCGAGCAGTACTTC
few	14	TRBV27	TRBJ2-1	TRBD2	CASETSGALGEQFF	TGTGCCAGCGAGACTAGCGGGGCTTTGGGTGAGCAGTTCTTC
.	14	TRBV28	TRBJ1-6	.	CASSPGQLNSPLHF	TGTGCCAGCAGTCCCGGACAGCTTAATTCACCCCTCCACTTT
.	14	TRBV28	TRBJ2-5	.	CASSSTPGQETQYF	TGTGCCAGCAGTTCTACACCGGGCCAAGAGACCCAGTACTTC
.	14	TRBV6-6	TRBJ2-7	TRBD1	CASRPGQGGYEQYF	TGTGCCAGCAGGCCCGGACAGGGTGGGTACGAGCAGTACTTC
.	14	TRBV11-3	TRBJ1-1	TRBD1	CASSARQGGTEAFF	TGTGCCAGCAGCGCCCGACAGGGGGGCACTGAAGCTTTCTTT
few	15	TRBV9	TRBJ2-1	TRBD2	CASSFLASGIVEQFF	TGTGCCAGCAGCTTTCTGGCTAGCGGGATTGTTGAGCAGTTCTTC
.	11	TRBV30	TRBJ2-7	.	CAWSLGYEQYF	TGTGCCTGGAGTCTGGGCTACGAGCAGTACTTC
few	15	TRBV11-1	TRBJ2-1	.	CASSSRVAGYNEQFF	TGTGCCAGCAGCTCCAGAGTTGCCGGATACAATGAGCAGTTCTTC
few	14	TRBV2	TRBJ2-5	.	CASTRPLYQETQYF	TGTGCCAGCACCCGACCGCTGTACCAAGAGACCCAGTACTTC
few	16	TRBV4-2	TRBJ2-6	.	CASSQAIVAGANVLTF	TGTGCCAGCAGCCAAGCAATTGTGGCTGGGGCCAACGTCCTGACTTTC
few	16	TRBV9	TRBJ2-7	.	CASSVPSSREAYEQYF	TGTGCCAGCAGCGTCCCATCCTCCAGGGAAGCCTACGAGCAGTACTTC
few	13	TRBV29-1	TRBJ2-1	.	CSVEETNYNEQFF	TGCAGCGTTGAGGAGACTAACTACAATGAGCAGTTCTTC
.	13	TRBV7-3	TRBJ2-5	TRBD1	CASSLDRQETQYF	TGTGCCAGCAGCTTGGACAGGCAAGAGACCCAGTACTTC
.	13	TRBV11-2	TRBJ2-1	.	CASSWTDYNEQFF	TGTGCCAGCAGCTGGACGGACTACAATGAGCAGTTCTTC
.	15	TRBV10-3	TRBJ1-2	.	CAITETGLGDYGYTF	TGTGCCATCACCGAGACAGGCCTGGGGGACTATGGCTACACCTTC
few	14	TRBV5-4	TRBJ2-7	TRBD1	CASSLQGQGFEQYF	TGTGCCAGCAGCTTGCAGGGACAGGGGTTCGAGCAGTACTTC
few	13	TRBV7-2	TRBJ1-5	.	CASRVEPSQPQHF	TGTGCCAGCAGGGTAGAGCCCAGTCAGCCCCAGCATTTT
few	22	TRBV12-5	TRBJ2-3	TRBD2	CASGLITPVLAGGNVGTDTQYF	TGTGCTAGTGGTTTGATAACCCCCGTACTAGCGGGAGGGAACGTTGGCACAGATACGCAGTATTTT
.	14	TRBV27	TRBJ2-1	.	CASSGQNSYNEQFF	TGTGCCAGCAGTGGACAGAACTCCTACAATGAGCAGTTCTTC
few	10	TRBV20-1	TRBJ2-7	.	CSIYSYEQYF	TGCAGTATATACTCCTACGAGCAGTACTTC
.	15	TRBV4-2	TRBJ1-1	TRBD1	CASSQGGTGDTEAFF	TGTGCCAGCAGCCAAGGAGGGACAGGGGACACTGAAGCTTTCTTT
few	15	TRBV4-3	TRBJ2-7	.	CASSQHKGGTYEQYF	TGCGCCAGCAGCCAACACAAGGGAGGCACCTACGAGCAGTACTTC
.	12	TRBV7-9	TRBJ2-5	TRBD2	CAGSLAGETQYF	TGTGCCGGATCGTTAGCGGGGGAGACCCAGTACTTC
few	14	TRBV7-2	TRBJ2-1	.	CASSLGMVGNEQFF	TGTGCCAGCAGCTTAGGAATGGTGGGGAATGAGCAGTTCTTC
few	15	TRBV7-6	TRBJ2-3	.	CASSSRYTSTDTQYF	TGTGCCAGCAGCTCGCGATACACCAGCACAGATACGCAGTATTTT
.	12	TRBV7-2	TRBJ2-2	.	CASSSTGNKLFF	TGTGCCAGCAGCTCAACCGGGAATAAGCTGTTTTTT
.	12	TRBV7-9	TRBJ1-3	.	CARQGSGNTIYF	TGTGCCAGACAGGGATCAGGAAACACCATATATTTT
few	16	TRBV2	TRBJ1-6	.	CASGYLGTEKNSPLHF	TGTGCCAGCGGGTACTTAGGGACCGAGAAAAATTCACCCCTCCACTTT
few	14	TRBV6-5	TRBJ2-1	TRBD1	CASSPRDRHNEQFF	TGTGCCAGCAGCCCCCGGGACAGGCACAATGAGCAGTTCTTC
.	14	TRBV9	TRBJ2-7	.	CASSVAPHSYEQYF	TGTGCCAGCAGCGTCGCCCCCCACTCCTACGAGCAGTACTTC
.	17	TRBV9	TRBJ2-1	TRBD2	CASSPRTSRPLGNEQFF	TGTGCCAGCAGCCCCCGGACTAGCAGGCCCCTCGGCAATGAGCAGTTCTTC
.	15	TRBV5-4	TRBJ2-7	.	CASSLGRGDIYEQYF	TGTGCCAGCAGCTTAGGCAGGGGGGATATTTACGAGCAGTACTTC
.	14	TRBV7-2	TRBJ2-3	TRBD2	CASRRLAGTDTQYF	TGTGCCAGCAGAAGACTAGCGGGCACAGATACGCAGTATTTT
few	13	TRBV7-9	TRBJ1-1	.	CASSLRWDTEAFF	TGTGCCAGCAGCTTAAGATGGGACACTGAAGCTTTCTTT
.	13	TRBV5-4	TRBJ2-7	.	CASSQNTVYEQYF	TGTGCCAGCAGTCAAAACACAGTGTACGAGCAGTACTTC
.	14	TRBV7-2	TRBJ1-4	TRBD1	CASSFPGGREKLFF	TGTGCCAGCAGCTTCCCAGGGGGTCGCGAAAAACTGTTTTTT
.	15	TRBV18	TRBJ1-1	TRBD1	CASSARQGIGTEAFF	TGTGCCAGCTCGGCGAGACAGGGGATCGGCACTGAAGCTTTCTTT
.	17	TRBV9	TRBJ2-1	TRBD2	CASSATPGLAGNNEQFF	TGTGCCAGCAGCGCTACGCCGGGACTAGCGGGAAACAATGAGCAGTTCTTC
few	16	TRBV5-1	TRBJ2-1	.	CASKGGALGRYNEQFF	TGCGCCAGCAAGGGGGGGGCGTTGGGTCGCTACAATGAGCAGTTCTTC